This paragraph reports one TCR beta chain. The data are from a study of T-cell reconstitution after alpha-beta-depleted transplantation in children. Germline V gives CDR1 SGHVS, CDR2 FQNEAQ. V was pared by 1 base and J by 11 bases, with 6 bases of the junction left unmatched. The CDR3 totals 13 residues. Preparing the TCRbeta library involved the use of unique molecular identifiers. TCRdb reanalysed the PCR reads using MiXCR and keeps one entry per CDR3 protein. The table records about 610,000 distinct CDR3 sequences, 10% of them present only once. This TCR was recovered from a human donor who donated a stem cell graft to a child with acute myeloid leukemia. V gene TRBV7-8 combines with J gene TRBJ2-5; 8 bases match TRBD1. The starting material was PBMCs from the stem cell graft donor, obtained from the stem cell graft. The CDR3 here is CASSLDRQGSQYF. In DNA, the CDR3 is TGTGCCAGCAGCTTAGACCGACAGGGGTCGCAGTACTTC.